Listed below are T cell receptor beta chains from one sample, sequenced in a study of blood T cell repertoires in COVID-19. Measured with immunoSEQ multiplex PCR; TCRdb has only the in-frame clones, and not every one. This table has over 60,000 clones, 76% appearing once. What was sequenced was peripheral blood. The source of these receptors is a woman of 80 years or more with acute or convalescent COVID-19. CDR3s include the opening cysteine and the closing phenylalanine or tryptophan. D genes are given only for firm matches. For some rows the clone size is stated as once, few or many, or as a class when expanded; others skip it.

clone_size	d_call	cdr3_length	j_call	v_call	cdr3_aa	cdr3_nt
.	TRBD2	14	TRBJ2-7	TRBV28	CARLGRAGAEEQYF	TGTGCCAGACTAGGGAGAGCGGGAGCAGAGGAGCAGTACTTC
.	.	13	TRBJ2-3	TRBV5-4	CASSSDRANTQYF	TGTGCCAGCAGCTCCGACAGAGCCAATACGCAGTATTTT
.	.	15	TRBJ2-2	TRBV5-1	CATSGGRGGTGELFF	TGCGCCACCTCCGGAGGCAGGGGAGGGACCGGGGAGCTGTTTTTT
.	TRBD1	14	TRBJ1-5	TRBV5-6	CASSRGQGGQPQHF	TGTGCCAGCAGCCGGGGACAGGGTGGTCAGCCCCAGCATTTT
.	TRBD1	14	TRBJ2-7	TRBV12-5	CASASGTGFYEQYF	TGTGCTAGTGCCTCTGGGACAGGGTTCTACGAGCAGTACTTC
.	.	13	TRBJ2-1	TRBV7-2	CASSFGSVNEQFF	TGTGCCAGCAGCTTCGGGAGTGTCAATGAGCAGTTCTTC
medium-sized	TRBD1	14	TRBJ1-2	TRBV28	CASRPQGADYGYTF	TGTGCCAGCAGACCTCAGGGGGCGGACTATGGCTACACCTTC
.	TRBD2	16	TRBJ2-3	TRBV4-1	CASSQEGTSSTDTQYF	TGCGCCAGCAGCCAAGAAGGGACTAGCAGCACAGATACGCAGTATTTT
many	.	15	TRBJ2-7	TRBV28	CASSPGGIEIHEQYF	TGTGCCAGCAGCCCTGGGGGCATCGAGATTCACGAGCAGTACTTC
.	.	14	TRBJ2-1	TRBV2	CASKVDSGLHEQFF	TGTGCCAGCAAGGTAGATAGCGGTTTACATGAGCAGTTCTTC
once	TRBD2	17	TRBJ2-1	TRBV4-1	CASSQGRGRAPYNEQFF	TGCGCCAGCAGCCAAGGGCGCGGGAGGGCCCCCTACAATGAGCAGTTCTTC
.	.	13	TRBJ1-2	TRBV9	CASSPVRAGGYTF	TGTGCCAGCAGCCCCGTGAGGGCCGGGGGCTACACCTTC
.	.	15	TRBJ2-5	TRBV7-7	CASSLGRGLQETQYF	TGTGCTAGCAGCTTAGGCCGCGGGCTACAAGAGACCCAGTACTTC
.	TRBD2	14	TRBJ2-5	TRBV7-2	CASGRTGGMETQYF	TGTGCCAGCGGAAGGACGGGAGGAATGGAGACCCAGTACTTC
.	TRBD2	16	TRBJ2-3	TRBV24-1	CATSDPLAGRTDTQYF	TGTGCCACCAGTGACCCACTAGCGGGAAGGACAGATACGCAGTATTTT
.	.	16	TRBJ2-3	TRBV5-4	CASSPGRWGDTDTQYF	TGTGCCAGCAGCCCAGGGAGGTGGGGGGACACAGATACGCAGTATTTT
.	.	14	TRBJ1-2	TRBV3-1/TRBV3-2	CASSQVSGNYGYTF	TGTGCCAGCAGCCAAGTATCGGGTAACTATGGCTACACCTTC
.	.	16	TRBJ1-2	TRBV3-1/TRBV3-2	CASSQEFGRVIGGYTF	TGTGCCAGCAGCCAAGAATTTGGCAGGGTGATTGGCGGCTACACCTTC
.	.	15	TRBJ2-4	TRBV28	CASSLGQPAKNIQYF	TGTGCCAGCAGTTTGGGCCAACCAGCCAAAAACATTCAGTACTTC
.	.	13	TRBJ1-2	TRBV12-3/TRBV12-4	CASSPGPQYGYTF	TGTGCCAGCAGTCCAGGGCCCCAATATGGCTACACCTTC
.	.	11	TRBJ1-2	TRBV20-1	CSASTGFGYTF	TGCAGTGCTTCTACAGGGTTCGGCTACACCTTC
.	.	13	TRBJ2-1	TRBV9	CASSTNPYNEQFF	TGTGCCAGCAGCACAAATCCCTACAATGAGCAGTTCTTC
.	TRBD1	15	TRBJ1-5	TRBV4-3	CASSQVAGGNQPQHF	TGCGCCAGCAGCCAAGTGGCAGGGGGTAATCAGCCCCAGCATTTT
few	.	20	TRBJ1-2	TRBV4-1	CASSQEGISRDSRTNYGYTF	TGCGCCAGCAGCCAAGAGGGGATTTCACGGGACTCACGAACTAACTATGGCTACACCTTC
many	TRBD1	15	TRBJ2-2	TRBV7-3	CASSLTGGGTGELFF	TGTGCCAGCAGCTTGACAGGGGGCGGCACCGGGGAGCTGTTTTTT
.	.	17	TRBJ2-7	TRBV21-1	CASSLRTSGRATYEQYF	TGTGCCAGCAGCTTACGGACTAGCGGGAGGGCCACCTACGAGCAGTACTTC
.	TRBD1	16	TRBJ1-1	TRBV19	CASSKHPGQGGSEAFF	TGTGCCAGTAGTAAACATCCGGGACAGGGAGGGTCCGAAGCTTTCTTT